The 21 T cell receptor beta chains listed next were all sequenced from one sample in a study of control samples from healthy donors and cancer patients. The assay was immunoSEQ multiplex PCR, and TCRdb's table has in-frame clones only and misses some. The repertoire includes 90,000 to 130,000 clones, approximately 87% of them detected once, and around 4% sits in the top ten. Source material: PBMCs. The receptor source for this set is a woman in her sixties with lung cancer.

This sequence joins TRBV6-1 and TRBJ2-1, with a tentative D call TRBD2 (5 bases). The CDR3 is made up of 13 amino acids. Trimming stripped 1 base from V and 11 bases from J, with 12 bases between. Per the germline V gene, CDR1 is MNHNS and CDR2 is SASEGT. This CDR3 reads CASSEEEGLQQFF. CDR3 coding DNA: TGTGCCAGCAGTGAAGAAGAAGGACTTCAGCAGTTCTTC.

The V gene is TRBV9, the J gene TRBJ1-2, with 8 bases lining up with TRBD1. With V trimmed by 3 bases and J by 8 bases, 6 bases remained unmatched. The CDR3 loop spans 13 amino acids. CDR1 SGDLS and CDR2 YYNGEE come from the germline V gene. The CDR3 sequence is CASSAGQGQGYTF. CDR3 in DNA: TGTGCCAGCAGCGCAGGACAGGGTCAGGGCTACACCTTC.

This sequence joins TRBV4-1 and TRBJ2-5; 8 bases are a match to TRBD1. V was clipped by 3 bases and J by 9 bases; unmatched bases: 15. CDR3 length equals 16 residues. Germline assignment: CDR1 MGHRA and CDR2 YSYEKL. CDR3 amino acids: CASSQSGQQGEWAQYF. CDR3 in DNA: TGCGCCAGCAGCCAGAGTGGCCAACAGGGGGAATGGGCCCAGTACTTC.

This rearrangement joins TRBV5-4 to TRBJ2-4; no definite D call. The V end was cut by 5 bases, the J end by 0 bases, with 18 bases between. There are 17 residues in the CDR3. In germline, CDR1 is SGHNT, CDR2 YYREEE (reference sequence). The CDR3 bases are TGTGCCAGCAGGAAGAAGGTTATTTCCCTAGCCAAAAACATTCAGTACTTC. It translates to CASRKKVISLAKNIQYF. Full variable domain (outside the CDR3, taken from reference TRBV5-4 and TRBJ2-4): ETGVTQSPTHLIKTRGQQVTLRCSSQSGHNTVSWYQQALGQGPQFIFQYYREEENGRGNFPPRFSGLQFPNYSSELNVNALELDDSALYLCASRKKVISLAKNIQYFGAGTRLSVL.

The chain is built from TRBV5-4 and TRBJ2-1; D might be TRBD1 (5 bases). V was pared by 1 base and J by 6 bases, with 17 bases between. Germline CDR1 is SGHNT and CDR2 is YYREEE (reference sequence). CDR3 length: 16 amino acids. CDR3 DNA sequence: TGTGCCAGCAGCTTGATCCCGAAAGGGGAAAGCAATGAGCAGTTCTTC. It encodes CASSLIPKGESNEQFF.

J is TRBJ2-1 and V is TRBV27; TRBD1 agrees at 7 bases. V shed 6 bases and J 0 bases; nucleotides not matched to a gene: 11. The CDR3 runs to 17 residues. The V gene's germline CDR1 is MNHEY and CDR2 SMNVEV (reference sequence). The CDR3 sequence is CASRGAFGTASYNEQFF. For the CDR3, the DNA is TGTGCCAGCAGAGGGGCCTTTGGGACAGCCTCCTACAATGAGCAGTTCTTC.

CDR3 nucleotide sequence: TGTGCCAGCAGCCCGACTAGGGGAGCTAATGAAAAACTGTTTTTT. It yields the protein CASSPTRGANEKLFF. The chain has TRBV7-2 and TRBJ1-4; perhaps TRBD1 as D (5 bases). Germline V gene sequence: CDR1 SGHTA, CDR2 FQGNSA. V gave up 5 bases and J gave up 3 bases, with 13 bases separating them. The CDR3 runs to 15 residues.

The chain links TRBV30 to TRBJ2-7, with TRBD1 identical over 9 bases. Germline V gene data show CDR1 as GTSNPN and CDR2 as SVGIG (reference sequence). J gave up 3 bases and V 2 bases, and 5 bases lay outside the gene matches. The CDR3 sequence is 14 residues long. CDR3 loop: CAWSPGQGRYEQYF. CDR3 bases: TGTGCCTGGAGTCCGGGACAGGGCCGCTACGAGCAGTACTTC.

This CDR3 is CAINTGTGGDYGYTF. Here the CDR3 DNA reads TGTGCCATCAACACCGGGACAGGGGGCGACTATGGCTACACCTTC. This rearrangement joins TRBV10-3 to TRBJ1-2; 12 bases match TRBD1. The V gene's germline CDR1 is ENHRY and CDR2 SYGVKD. With 7 bases clipped from V and 3 bases from J, the junction kept 6 bases outside the gene matches. CDR3 size: 15 residues.

This chain uses TRBV7-2 with TRBJ1-1; D ambiguous. Trimming shortened V by 2 bases and J by 5 bases, and 15 bases separated the two germline ends. The CDR3 sequence is 15 residues long. Germline lookup yields CDR1 SGHTA and CDR2 FQGNSA. The CDR3 region has the DNA TGTGCCAGCAGCTTATATCCCCCCGGGGTTACTGAAGCTTTCTTT. Amino acid sequence: CASSLYPPGVTEAFF.

This clone occurred once. The chain is built from TRBV19 and TRBJ2-1; D ambiguous. CDR1 and CDR2 (germline): LNHDA, SQIVND (reference sequence). The CDR3 runs 13 residues. V was shortened by 2 bases and J by 10 bases, with 12 bases between the two germline ends. The CDR3 DNA follows: TGTGCCAGTAGTATATTTCCCGGCGCCGAGCAGTTCTTC. This gives the protein CASSIFPGAEQFF. The complete variable domain, with remaining parts taken from reference TRBV19 and TRBJ2-1, reads DGGITQSPKYLFRKEGQNVTLSCEQNLNHDAMYWYRQDPGQGLRLIYYSQIVNDFQKGDIAEGYSVSREKKESFPLTVTSAQKNPTAFYLCASSIFPGAEQFFGPGTRLTVL.

This rearrangement joins TRBV5-8 to TRBJ1-2; a possible D gene is TRBD1 (5 bases). V lost 0 bases and J lost 4, with 16 bases in between. Germline CDR1 SGHTS, CDR2 YDEGEE. The CDR3 length is 16 residues. CDR3 sequence reads: CASSLVWGRLSYGYTF. The CDR3 DNA reads TGTGCCAGCAGCTTGGTGTGGGGGAGATTGTCCTATGGCTACACCTTC.

The chain couples TRBV2 to TRBJ2-6, with D possibly TRBD2 on 5 matching bases. V dropped 7 bases and J dropped 0 bases, with 7 bases sitting between them. The CDR3 is 14 amino acids. The germline gives CDR1 SNHLY, CDR2 FYNNEI. CDR3 sequence: CASIRDSGANVLTF. The CDR3 DNA reads TGTGCCAGCATTCGGGACTCTGGGGCCAACGTCCTGACTTTC.

V gene TRBV12-3 or TRBV12-4 combines with J gene TRBJ2-1; D gene ambiguous. V lost 4 bases and J 6 bases, leaving 7 bases between the germline ends. This CDR3 is 12 amino acids long. Here the CDR3 reads CASSSRINEQFF. The CDR3 coding sequence is TGTGCCAGCAGTTCTAGGATCAATGAGCAGTTCTTC.

This chain connects TRBV7-8 to TRBJ2-7; maybe TRBD1 (5 bases). V lost 4 bases, J lost 2 bases, and 9 bases lay in between. The CDR3 totals 13 residues. CDR1 and CDR2 from the germline V gene are SGHVS and FQNEAQ. The CDR3: CASSSRVAYEQYF. The CDR3 DNA reads TGTGCCAGCAGCTCCAGGGTAGCCTACGAGCAGTACTTC.

About this clone itself: Compared with germline, one end of the junction differs, possibly owing to a read error. V usage is TRBV27 and J usage is TRBJ2-2; 10 bases align to TRBD1. Germline V lookup: CDR1 MNHEY, CDR2 SMNVEV (reference sequence). CDR3 size: 18 residues. CDR3 sequence: CASSFSVTGGRNTEELFF. CDR3 nucleotide sequence: TGTGCCAGCAGTTTTTCCGTGACAGGGGGCAGGAACACCGAGGAGCTGTTTTTT.

This clone was observed once. The genes are TRBV5-1 and TRBJ2-1, with 10 bases identical to TRBD1. This CDR3 region has 15 residues. Germline CDR1 and CDR2: SGHRS and YFSETQ. J gave up 12 bases and V 0 bases, and 9 bases lay outside the gene matches. The CDR3 sequence is CASSLEPGTGVTQFF. CDR3 sequence (DNA): TGCGCCAGCAGCTTGGAACCCGGGACAGGGGTGACGCAGTTCTTC.

A single count supports this clone. The chain combines TRBV5-1 with TRBJ1-5; TRBD1 might be the D (6 bases). Germline V CDR1 and CDR2: SGHRS, YFSETQ. This CDR3 is 15 amino acids long. The germline V and J ends were trimmed by 3 bases and 0 bases, with 10 bases remaining between them. The CDR3 loop reads CASSSSGDSNQPQHF. CDR3 DNA sequence: TGCGCCAGCAGCTCCTCAGGGGATAGCAATCAGCCCCAGCATTTT. The whole variable domain, filled in from reference TRBV5-1 and TRBJ1-5, reads KAGVTQTPRYLIKTRGQQVTLSCSPISGHRSVSWYQQTPGQGLQFLFEYFSETQRNKGNFPGRFSGRQFSNSRSEMNVSTLELGDSALYLCASSSSGDSNQPQHFGDGTRLSIL.

The gene calls are TRBV5-6 and TRBJ1-1; TRBD1 aligns across 8 bases. The V gene end was trimmed by 4 bases and the J gene end by 0 bases; junction bases not matched to a gene: 2. Germline assignment: CDR1 SGHDT and CDR2 YYEEEE. The CDR3 runs 14 residues. CDR3 region: CASSRGQVNTEAFF. CDR3 in DNA: TGTGCCAGCAGCCGGGGACAGGTGAACACTGAAGCTTTCTTT.

The genes are TRBV3-1 (or the pseudogene TRBV3-2) and TRBJ2-5; 7 nucleotides line up with TRBD1. This CDR3 has 14 amino acids. The V gene end was trimmed by 3 bases and the J gene end by 9 bases; junction bases not matched to a gene: 10. CDR1 is LGHDT and CDR2 is YNNKEL in the germline V gene (reference sequence). Here the CDR3 DNA reads TGTGCCAGCAGCCAGACAGGGACGCAAGGAGCCCAGTACTTC. Translating it yields CASSQTGTQGAQYF.

The rearrangement uses TRBV28 and TRBJ1-1; D is uncertain. This CDR3 contains 15 residues. The germline CDR1 and CDR2 sequences are MDHEN and SYDVKM. Trimming stripped 4 bases from V and 6 bases from J, with 18 bases between. Here the CDR3 DNA reads TGTGCCAGCAGTTCCGAACTAATCCTTACCTCTGAAGCTTTCTTT. It codes for CASSSELILTSEAFF.